A single sample gave rise to the 6 T cell receptor beta chains below, sequenced in a study of tissue T cells after allogeneic stem cell transplantation. Sequencing used immunoSEQ multiplex PCR; TCRdb keeps in-frame clones, though not all of them. Here the sample spans nearly 2,500 clones, 62% being singletons. Sequenced: gut tissue. Every receptor here comes from a female BALB/c mouse in good health. The strain bears MHC haplotype H2-d.

With regard to this clone: The listed genes are named as in mouse. The read halts 1 residue ahead of the CDR3 end, with the missing end drawn from the germline J gene. The gene calls are TRBV13-1 and TRBJ1-3; D unclear. The CDR3 spans 14 residues. Germline V gives CDR1 NSHNY, CDR2 SYGAGN. The V end lost 0 bases, the J end lost 0 bases, and 4 bases lay between the germline ends. The sequenced CDR3 bases are TGTGCCAGCAGTGATGAACATTCTGGAAATACGCTCTAT. Its translation is CASSDEHSGNTLY. The entire CDR3 is CASSDEHSGNTLYF.

Remarks on this clone: Any gene name here is a mouse gene name. Read coverage stops 1 residue before the CDR3 terminus; the germline J gene supplies the remainder. The genes are TRBV20 and TRBJ2-5, with TRBD2 as a possible D gene (6 bases). The CDR3 is 13 residues long. The V gene lost 0 bases and the J gene lost 2 bases, with 6 bases spanning the gap. Germline CDR1 and CDR2: GFQATS and STVNSAI. This CDR3 reads CGARDWGQDTQYF. The covered CDR3 bases are TGTGGTGCTAGGGACTGGGGCCAAGACACCCAGTAC.

To note about this clone: Genes here carry mouse names. Read coverage stops 1 residue before the CDR3 terminus; the germline J gene supplies the remainder. The chain links TRBV13-2 to TRBJ2-4; D may be TRBD1 (5 bases). Trimming left V 0 bases short and J 7 bases short, with 12 bases between. CDR3 length: 14 residues. Germline CDR1 NNHNN, CDR2 SYGAGS (reference sequence). Incomplete CDR3 DNA: TGTGCCAGCGGTGATGCAGGGCGGAAGGACACCTTGTAC. It yields the protein CASGDAGRKDTLY. The whole CDR3 is CASGDAGRKDTLYF.

This clone was observed once. Here the gene names and germline are mouse. The read terminates 1 residue before the CDR3 end, so the remaining end is supplied by the germline J gene. This chain connects TRBV13-1 to TRBJ1-4, with TRBD1 identical over 12 bases. The CDR3 has 14 amino acids. V was pared by 3 bases and J by 7 bases, with 1 base of the junction left unmatched. Germline values: CDR1 NSHNY, CDR2 SYGAGN. CDR3 DNA (partial): TGTGCCAGCAGTGGGGACAGGGGGCGCGAAAGATTATTT. This translates into CASSGDRGRERLF. The full CDR3 protein reads CASSGDRGRERLFF.

This clone was recorded a few times. Gene names and germline match the mouse. Read data end 1 residue before the CDR3 end; the end is taken from the germline J gene. The chain uses TRBV13-1 and TRBJ2-7, with D perhaps TRBD1 (6 bases). The CDR3 is 15 residues long. The germline V and J ends were trimmed by 1 base and 0 bases, with 11 bases remaining between them. Germline-derived CDR1 and CDR2 are NSHNY and SYGAGN. CDR3 DNA (partial): TGTGCCAGCAGTGATTCGAGGACAGTCTCCTATGAACAGTAC. This encodes CASSDSRTVSYEQY. The complete CDR3 sequence is CASSDSRTVSYEQYF.

This clone was counted between two and nine times. Here the gene names and germline are mouse. The read finishes 1 residue shy of the CDR3 end, and the germline J gene is used to complete it. The genes are TRBV19 and TRBJ2-7; D possibly corresponds to TRBD2 (5 bases). This CDR3 region has 12 residues. V lost 1 base to trimming and J lost 7 bases, with 9 bases between them. Germline V gene data show CDR1 as FNHDT and CDR2 as SITEND (reference sequence). CDR3 DNA (partial): TGTGCCAGCAGTATAATGGGGTGGGAACAGTAC. The encoded protein is CASSIMGWEQY. The whole CDR3 sequence reads CASSIMGWEQYF.